This T cell receptor beta chain derives from a study of CD8 T cells in ankylosing spondylitis. The CDR3 extends over 15 amino acids. The V gene end was trimmed by 4 bases and the J gene end by 0 bases; junction bases not matched to a gene: 1. Per the germline V gene, CDR1 is LNHDA and CDR2 is SQIVND (reference sequence). Study observations and caveats: Certain motif variants had earlier been reported in reactive arthritis synovial fluid and blood.

This clonotype was counted between two and nine times. Its matching antigen is unknown. Library preparation for TCR beta used quantitative 5'-RACE with molecular barcodes. TCRdb re-analysed the 5' RACE reads in MiXCR, keeping a single row per CDR3 protein. The sample contains roughly 90,000 distinct CDR3 sequences, about 8.3% of which appear only once. This clonotype was obtained from a male donor with ankylosing spondylitis or in good health (not recorded which). The sequencing sample was made of blood, either unsorted or a sorted T cell fraction (not recorded which). V gene TRBV19 combines with J gene TRBJ2-1; 9 bases fit TRBD1. CDR3: CASSTTGGSYNEQFF. CDR3 DNA: TGTGCCAGTAGTACGACAGGGGGCTCCTACAATGAGCAGTTCTTC.